The T cell receptor beta chain under discussion was sequenced for a study of T cell repertoires in cytomegalovirus infection. Overall study: Newly reported HLA-C-restricted and thoroughly characterized HLA-B-restricted CMV epitopes were employed. It was the public TCR beta signatures that indicated both CMV infection and matching HLA type.

TCRdb re-called the reads with MiXCR, one entry per CDR3 protein. Of about a million distinct CDR3 sequences in the sample, approximately 32% were seen once. Points on this clonotype: Its antigen is not identified.

With 3 bases removed from V and 4 bases from J, the gap between germline ends came to 6 bases. The CDR3 sequence is 13 residues long. Looked up from germline, CDR1 is SEHNR and CDR2 is FQNEAQ (reference sequence). Study-level findings and limits: Identification of carriers of CMV plus the relevant HLA was performed using cumulative public TCR beta family frequency. What dominated the ex vivo response were HLA-C-restricted CMV-specific TCR beta clonotypes.

The genes are TRBV7-9 and TRBJ1-4; no clear D. Sample: cultured CD8+ T cells from PBMCs, taken from culture after CMV antigen stimulation. This TCR was sampled from a human donor in good health (CMV status not recorded). Some clones in this sample may be carry-over from other donors' samples. The CDR3 DNA follows: TGTGCCAGCAGCTTGGAGCTTAATGAAAAACTGTTTTTT. It is translated as CASSLELNEKLFF.